This TCR beta chain is from a study of cytomegalovirus exposure and HLA in healthy donors. Study at large: Earlier work reported 100 million or so unique TCR beta sequences from about 200 million T cells. Study results and caveats: Among the sequence variants, a highly shared cluster was likely an artifact of sequencing. The classifier was said to identify cytomegalovirus status with high specificity and sensitivity.

V shed 5 bases, J shed 4 bases, and the junction held 13 bases outside the gene matches. The germline CDR1 and CDR2 sequences are MDHEN and SYDVKM. This CDR3 has 16 residues. Donors likely had unrecorded immune exposures despite being nominally healthy when sampled. 60 Vbeta and 13 Jbeta primers were used in PCR. Profiling relied on immunoSEQ multiplex PCR, and the TCRdb table lists in-frame clones only, not all of them. Here the sample table reports fewer than 100,000 clones. As concerns this clone: Antigen: not known.

The sequence came from an older woman in good health and CMV-seronegative. The gene calls are TRBV28 and TRBJ1-2, with 7 bases that match TRBD1. What was sequenced was PBMCs. Here the CDR3 reads CASSLYAGQTFYGYTF. As DNA, the CDR3 is TGTGCCAGCAGTCTCTACGCGGGACAGACCTTCTATGGCTACACCTTC.